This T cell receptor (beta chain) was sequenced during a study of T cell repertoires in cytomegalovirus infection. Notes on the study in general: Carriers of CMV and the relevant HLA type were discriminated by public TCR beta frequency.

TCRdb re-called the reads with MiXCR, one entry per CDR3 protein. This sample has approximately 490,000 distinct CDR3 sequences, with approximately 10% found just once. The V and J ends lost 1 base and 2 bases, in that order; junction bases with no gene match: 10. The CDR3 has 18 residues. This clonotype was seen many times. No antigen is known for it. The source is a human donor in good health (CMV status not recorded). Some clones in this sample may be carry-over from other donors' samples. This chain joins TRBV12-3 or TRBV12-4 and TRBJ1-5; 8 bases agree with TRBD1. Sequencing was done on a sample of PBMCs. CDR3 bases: TGTGCCAGCAGTTTAGGGAGGGAATCGACAGGGGGCAATCAGCCCCAGCATTTT. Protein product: CASSLGRESTGGNQPQHF.